This TCR beta chain was sequenced in a study of cytomegalovirus exposure and HLA in healthy donors. Trimming took 5 bases from V and 0 from J, leaving 13 bases between them. The length of the CDR3 is 15 residues. Germline CDR1 is MDHEN and CDR2 is SYDVKM. Notes on the study in general: The study labeled 164 TCR beta chains cytomegalovirus-associated.

On this clone: The antigen remains undetermined.

The protocol was immunoSEQ multiplex PCR, while the TCRdb copy is restricted to in-frame clones and leaves out a portion. The table shows approximately 160,000 clones, with under 90% occurring only once. Sequenced sample: PBMCs. The gene calls are TRBV28 and TRBJ1-1, with D unclear. The TCR originated in a young man in good health and CMV-seropositive. The CDR3 spells CASSPNDWLNTEAFF. In nucleotides, the CDR3 is TGTGCCAGCAGTCCCAACGACTGGCTGAACACTGAAGCTTTCTTT. Variable domain in full (rest from reference TRBV28 and TRBJ1-1): DVKVTQSSRYLVKRTGEKVFLECVQDMDHENMFWYRQDPGLGLRLIYFSYDVKMKEKGDIPEGYSVSREKKERFSLILESASTNQTSMYLCASSPNDWLNTEAFFGQGTRLTVV.